The T cell receptor beta chain under discussion was sequenced for a study of blood T cell repertoires in COVID-19. Study in general: Material from acute and convalescent COVID-19 was sourced from the United States, Italy and Spain. Sample material is recorded as cDNA or gDNA derived from T cells, B-cell-depleted T cells, or PBMCs.

Sequencing was performed with immunoSEQ multiplex PCR; in TCRdb, only in-frame clones are kept and a portion is missing. The sample carries approximately 89,000 clones, about 95% recorded once. Unmatched junction bases numbered 7, after V lost 5 bases and J lost 10 bases. This CDR3 spans 13 amino acids. Looked up from germline, CDR1 is SGDLS and CDR2 is YYNGEE. What was sequenced was peripheral blood. V is TRBV9 and J is TRBJ1-5, with TRBD1 matching over 9 bases. The receptor was isolated from a human donor with active COVID-19. The donor label of this sample is uncertain. The CDR3 reads CASSTGGSFPQHF. The CDR3 DNA reads TGTGCCAGCAGTACAGGGGGCTCCTTCCCCCAGCATTTT.